This T cell receptor (beta chain) was captured in a study of T cells in Graves' hyperthyroidism and ophthalmopathy. Study observations and caveats: Within blood appeared most thyroid clonotypes that had expanded above 0.001.

Clinical symptoms, serum thyroxine and TRAb, thyroid ultrasound and orbital computed tomography were used for the diagnoses. Amplified TCR beta CDR3 regions derived from RNA transcripts. In the first-round RT-PCR of the TCR CDR3, the HTBI primer set was used. Each CDR3 protein gets one entry after TCRdb re-called the multiplex PCR reads with MiXCR. Of hundreds of thousands of distinct CDR3 sequences listed, 11% to 15% were seen once; the top ten hold 5.8%. This clonotype has at least ten counts. The antigen is unknown. The sequencing input was blood. The sequence derives from a woman in her 30s with Graves' hyperthyroidism that later progressed to Graves' ophthalmopathy.

This chain's CDR3 is CASSEFSPSGRVEDTQYF. Written as DNA, the CDR3 is TGTGCCAGCAGTGAATTCTCGCCTAGCGGGAGGGTGGAAGATACGCAGTATTTT. The chain is built from TRBV6-1 and TRBJ2-3; TRBD2 matches 12 bases. CDR3 length: 18 residues. With 2 bases clipped from V and 5 bases from J, the junction kept 11 bases outside the gene matches. Germline V gene sequence: CDR1 MNHNS, CDR2 SASEGT.